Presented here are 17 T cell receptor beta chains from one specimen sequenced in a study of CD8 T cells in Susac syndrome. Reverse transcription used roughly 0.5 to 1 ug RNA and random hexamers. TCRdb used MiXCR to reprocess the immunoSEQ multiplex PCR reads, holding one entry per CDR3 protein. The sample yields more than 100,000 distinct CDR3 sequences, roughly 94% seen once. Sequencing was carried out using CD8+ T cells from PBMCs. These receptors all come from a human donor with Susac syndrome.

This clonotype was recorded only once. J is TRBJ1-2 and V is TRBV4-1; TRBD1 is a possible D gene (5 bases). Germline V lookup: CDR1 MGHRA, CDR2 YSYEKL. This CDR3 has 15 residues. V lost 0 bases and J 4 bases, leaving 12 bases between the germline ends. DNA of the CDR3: TGCGCCAGCAGCCAAGATCTCGGGACGGCCTATGGCTACACCTTC. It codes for CASSQDLGTAYGYTF.

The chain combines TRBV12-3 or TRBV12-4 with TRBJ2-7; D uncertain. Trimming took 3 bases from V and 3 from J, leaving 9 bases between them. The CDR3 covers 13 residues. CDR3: CASSFTQVYEQYF. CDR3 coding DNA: TGTGCCAGCAGTTTCACGCAGGTCTACGAGCAGTACTTC.

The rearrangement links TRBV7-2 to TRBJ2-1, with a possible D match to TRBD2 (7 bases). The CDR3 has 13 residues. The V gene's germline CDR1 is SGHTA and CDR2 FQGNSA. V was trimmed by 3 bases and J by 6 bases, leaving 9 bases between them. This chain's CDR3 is CASSLGGRNEQFF. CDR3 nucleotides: TGTGCCAGCAGCTTGGGGGGGCGCAATGAGCAGTTCTTC.

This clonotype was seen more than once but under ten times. CDR3 nucleotide sequence: TGTGCCAGCAGCTGGGGACAGACCTACGAGCAGTACTTC. It codes for CASSWGQTYEQYF. V is TRBV7-2 and J is TRBJ2-7, with 7 bases lining up with TRBD1. The trim removed 4 bases at V and 2 bases at J, leaving 2 bases unmatched. The germline V gene has CDR1 SGHTA and CDR2 FQGNSA. The CDR3 contains 13 residues. Based on the CDR3 plus reference TRBV7-2 and TRBJ2-7, the full variable domain is GAGVSQSPSNKVTEKGKDVELRCDPISGHTALYWYRQSLGQGLEFLIYFQGNSAPDKSGLPSDRFSAERTGGSVSTLTIQRTQQEDSAVYLCASSWGQTYEQYFGPGTRLTVT.

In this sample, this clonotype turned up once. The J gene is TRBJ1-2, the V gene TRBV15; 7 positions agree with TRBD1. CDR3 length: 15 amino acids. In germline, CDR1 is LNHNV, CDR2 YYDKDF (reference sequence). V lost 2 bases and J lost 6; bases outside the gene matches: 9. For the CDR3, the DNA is TGTGCCACCAGCAGACAATCCCCGGGGACAGATGGCTACACCTTC. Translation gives CATSRQSPGTDGYTF. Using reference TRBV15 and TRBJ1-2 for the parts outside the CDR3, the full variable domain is DAMVIQNPRYQVTQFGKPVTLSCSQTLNHNVMYWYQQKSSQAPKLLFHYYDKDFNNEADTPDNFQSRRPNTSFCFLDIRSPGLGDTAMYLCATSRQSPGTDGYTFGSGTRLTVV.

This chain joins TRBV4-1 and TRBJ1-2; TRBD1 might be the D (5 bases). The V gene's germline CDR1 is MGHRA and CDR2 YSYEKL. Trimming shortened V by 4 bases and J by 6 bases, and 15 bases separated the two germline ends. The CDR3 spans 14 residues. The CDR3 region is CASSPLFTGDGYTF. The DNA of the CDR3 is TGCGCCAGCAGCCCCCTGTTTACAGGCGATGGCTACACCTTC.

The chain's CDR3 is CASSVATGVTEAFF. The CDR3 bases are TGTGCCAGCAGCGTAGCGACAGGGGTCACTGAAGCTTTCTTT. The rearrangement links TRBV9 to TRBJ1-1, with 8 bases fitting TRBD1. This CDR3 has 14 amino acids. Germline CDR1 and CDR2: SGDLS and YYNGEE. J gave up 4 bases and V 0 bases, and 2 bases lay outside the gene matches.

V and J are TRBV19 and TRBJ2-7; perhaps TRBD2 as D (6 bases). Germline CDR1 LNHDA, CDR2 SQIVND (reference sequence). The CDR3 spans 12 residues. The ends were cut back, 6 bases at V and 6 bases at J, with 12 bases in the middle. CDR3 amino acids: CASSALGGEQYF. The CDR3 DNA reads TGTGCCAGTAGCGCTCTGGGGGGCGAGCAGTACTTC.

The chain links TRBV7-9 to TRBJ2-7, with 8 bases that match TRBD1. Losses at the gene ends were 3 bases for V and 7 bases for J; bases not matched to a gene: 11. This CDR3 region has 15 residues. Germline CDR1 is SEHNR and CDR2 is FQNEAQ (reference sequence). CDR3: CASSLSTGGPKEQYF. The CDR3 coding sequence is TGTGCCAGCAGCTTGTCTACAGGGGGGCCCAAGGAGCAGTACTTC.

CDR3: CASSRQGPSNQPQHF. The DNA for the CDR3 is TGTGCCAGCAGTCGACAGGGCCCTAGCAATCAGCCCCAGCATTTT. The gene calls are TRBV6-2 or TRBV6-3 and TRBJ1-5; 7 bases align to TRBD1. CDR3 length equals 15 residues. The V segment lost 5 bases and the J segment 0 bases; nucleotides outside the gene matches: 4. Per the germline V gene, CDR1 is MNHEY and CDR2 is SVGEGT.

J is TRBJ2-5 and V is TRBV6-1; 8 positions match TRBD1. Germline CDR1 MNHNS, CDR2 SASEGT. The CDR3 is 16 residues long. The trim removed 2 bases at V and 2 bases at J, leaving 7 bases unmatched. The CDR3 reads CASSETRYRGQETQYF. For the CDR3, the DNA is TGTGCCAGCAGTGAAACCCGCTACAGGGGGCAAGAGACCCAGTACTTC.

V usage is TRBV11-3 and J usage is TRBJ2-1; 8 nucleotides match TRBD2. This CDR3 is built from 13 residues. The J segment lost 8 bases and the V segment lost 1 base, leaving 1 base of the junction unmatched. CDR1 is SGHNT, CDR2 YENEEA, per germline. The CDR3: CASSLASGYEQFF. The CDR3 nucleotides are TGTGCCAGCAGCTTAGCTAGCGGGTATGAGCAGTTCTTC.

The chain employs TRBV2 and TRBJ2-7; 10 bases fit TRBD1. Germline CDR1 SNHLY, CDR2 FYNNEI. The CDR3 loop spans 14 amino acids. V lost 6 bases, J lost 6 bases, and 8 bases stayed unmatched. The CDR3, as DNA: TGTGCCAGCAGGGCTGCGGGACAGGGGACCGAGCAGTACTTC. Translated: CASRAAGQGTEQYF.

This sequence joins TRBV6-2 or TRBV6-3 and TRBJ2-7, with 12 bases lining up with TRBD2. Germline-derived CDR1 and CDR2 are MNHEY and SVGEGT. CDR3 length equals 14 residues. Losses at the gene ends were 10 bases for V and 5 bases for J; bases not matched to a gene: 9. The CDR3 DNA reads TGTGCCACCGCCCTAGCGGGGGGGCCCGACGAGCAGTACTTC. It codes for CATALAGGPDEQYF.

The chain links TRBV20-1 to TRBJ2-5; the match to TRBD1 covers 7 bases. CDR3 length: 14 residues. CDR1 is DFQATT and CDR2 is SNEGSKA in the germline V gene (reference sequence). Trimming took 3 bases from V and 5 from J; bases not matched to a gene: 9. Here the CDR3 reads CSASYEGAWETQYF. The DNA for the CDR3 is TGCAGTGCTAGTTACGAGGGGGCCTGGGAGACCCAGTACTTC.

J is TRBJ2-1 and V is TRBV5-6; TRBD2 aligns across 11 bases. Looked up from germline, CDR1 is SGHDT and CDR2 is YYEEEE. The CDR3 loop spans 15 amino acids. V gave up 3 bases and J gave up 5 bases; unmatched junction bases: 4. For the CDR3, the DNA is TGTGCCAGCAGCTGGCTAGCGGGGGGCGACAATGAGCAGTTCTTC. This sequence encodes CASSWLAGGDNEQFF.

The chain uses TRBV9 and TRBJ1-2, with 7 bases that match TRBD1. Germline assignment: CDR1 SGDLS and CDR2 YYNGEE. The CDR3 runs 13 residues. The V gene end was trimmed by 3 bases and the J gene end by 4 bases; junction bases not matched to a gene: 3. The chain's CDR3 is CASSGQGAYGYTF. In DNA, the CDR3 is TGTGCCAGCAGCGGACAGGGAGCCTATGGCTACACCTTC. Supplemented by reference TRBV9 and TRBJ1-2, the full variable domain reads DSGVTQTPKHLITATGQRVTLRCSPRSGDLSVYWYQQSLDQGLQFLIQYYNGEERAKGNILERFSAQQFPDLHSELNLSSLELGDSALYFCASSGQGAYGYTFGSGTRLTVV.